The present T cell receptor (beta chain) was sequenced within a study of T cells in Graves' hyperthyroidism and ophthalmopathy. The CDR3 loop spans 13 amino acids. CDR1 is SGHTA and CDR2 is FQGTGA in the germline V gene. V dropped 1 base and J dropped 6 bases, with 9 bases sitting between them. RNA transcripts served as the template for amplifying TCR beta CDR3 regions. The HTBI set primed first-round TCR CDR3 RT-PCR. TCRdb reanalysed the multiplex PCR reads using MiXCR and keeps one entry per CDR3 protein. The sample contains some 500,000 distinct CDR3 sequences, around 22% of which appear only once. This clonotype was seen repeatedly, ten times or more.

This TCR came from a woman aged 30 to 39 with Graves' ophthalmopathy. Material: blood. The chain has TRBV7-3 and TRBJ1-2; D gene uncertain. CDR3 loop: CASSLISGDGYTF. DNA of the CDR3: TGTGCCAGCAGCTTAATTTCCGGGGATGGCTACACCTTC.